What follows are 7 T cell receptor beta chains derived from one specimen sequenced in a study of T-cell memory formation after mild COVID-19. MiXCR, run by TCRdb on the 5' RACE reads, gives a single entry per CDR3 protein. The sample gives just over 150,000 distinct CDR3 sequences, 30% to 35% of which show up once; approximately 12% is in the top ten. The sequenced sample consisted of PBMCs or a T cell subset sorted from them (not recorded which). The receptor source for this set is an adult woman who had mild COVID-19 (a few samples of this study predate the infection). Cell type and time point are not known.

CDR3 protein: CASSFGLAGLQETQYF. The CDR3 DNA is TGTGCCAGCAGTTTTGGTCTAGCGGGACTCCAAGAGACCCAGTACTTC. The chain uses TRBV28 and TRBJ2-5; 9 bases are shared with TRBD2. Germline V gene lookup returns CDR1 MDHEN and CDR2 SYDVKM. V lost 3 bases and J lost 1; bases outside the gene matches: 6. The CDR3 has 16 residues.

The chain combines TRBV7-3 with TRBJ2-3, with D tentatively TRBD1 (5 bases). Trimming shortened V by 0 bases and J by 4 bases, and 11 bases separated the two germline ends. The CDR3 is 15 residues long. Germline loops: CDR1 SGHTA, CDR2 FQGTGA. The CDR3 protein is CASSLTGLGSDTQYF. CDR3 in DNA: TGTGCCAGCAGCTTAACGGGGCTGGGGTCAGATACGCAGTATTTT.

The chain is built from TRBV4-2 and TRBJ1-2, with 9 nucleotides matching TRBD1. CDR3 length: 13 amino acids. J was trimmed by 8 bases and V by 8 bases; bases with no gene match: 9. Germline loops: CDR1 LGHNA, CDR2 YNFKEQ. The CDR3 nucleotides read TGTGCCAGCCGAAAACAGGGGGCGGAGGGCTACACCTTC. It specifies CASRKQGAEGYTF.

The chain uses TRBV5-1 and TRBJ2-7, with TRBD2 identical over 7 bases. The CDR3 length is 12 residues. CDR1 and CDR2 (germline): SGHRS, YFSETQ. The ends lost 6 bases at V and 5 bases at J; junction bases unmatched: 5. CDR3 amino acids: CASKRGRDEQYF. The CDR3 bases are TGCGCCAGCAAGCGGGGAAGGGACGAGCAGTACTTC.

The chain links TRBV27 to TRBJ1-3, with 7 positions matching TRBD1. Germline values: CDR1 MNHEY, CDR2 SMNVEV (reference sequence). V lost 6 bases, J lost 0 bases, and 8 bases stayed unmatched. CDR3 length: 16 amino acids. The CDR3 is CASSRTGTASGNTIYF. The CDR3 DNA reads TGTGCCAGCAGCCGAACGGGGACAGCCTCTGGAAACACCATATATTTT.

The CDR3 DNA reads as TGCGCCAGCTCGACAGGGGGCACTGAAGCTTTCTTT. It yields the protein CASSTGGTEAFF. The J gene is TRBJ1-1, the V gene TRBV5-1, with 9 bases that match TRBD1. This CDR3 spans 12 amino acids. Germline trimming cut 7 bases from V and 4 bases from J; bases unmatched to any gene: 2. The germline V gene has CDR1 SGHRS and CDR2 YFSETQ.

In its sample, this clonotype was seen a few times. The chain carries TRBV5-5 and TRBJ2-1, with TRBD1 matching over 10 bases. With 4 bases clipped from V and 3 bases from J, the junction kept 7 bases outside the gene matches. CDR3 length: 16 residues. CDR1 is SGHKS and CDR2 is YYEKEE in the germline V gene (reference sequence). The CDR3 DNA is TGTGCCAGCAGCAGGACAGGGGGGCCCCTCTACAATGAGCAGTTCTTC. Its translation: CASSRTGGPLYNEQFF.